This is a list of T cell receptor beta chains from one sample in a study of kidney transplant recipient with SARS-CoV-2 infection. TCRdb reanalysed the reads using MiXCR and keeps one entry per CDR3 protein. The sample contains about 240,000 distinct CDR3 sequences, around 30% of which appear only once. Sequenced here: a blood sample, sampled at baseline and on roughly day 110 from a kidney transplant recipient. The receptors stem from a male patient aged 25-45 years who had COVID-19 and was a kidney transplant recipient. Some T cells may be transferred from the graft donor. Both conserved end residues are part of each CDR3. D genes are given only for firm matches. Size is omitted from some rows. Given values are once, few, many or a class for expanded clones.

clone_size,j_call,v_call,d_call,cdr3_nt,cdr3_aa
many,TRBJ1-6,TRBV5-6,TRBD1,TGTGCCAGCAGCCACCTCATCAAGTGGGGACAGGGAAATTCACCCCTCCACTTT,CASSHLIKWGQGNSPLHF
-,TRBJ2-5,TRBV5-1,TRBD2,TGCGCCAGCAGTCGGACTAGCGGAAGGCAGGAGACCCAGTACTTC,CASSRTSGRQETQYF
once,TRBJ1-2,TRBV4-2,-,TGTGCCAGCAGCACCACCCGCAAAGGTTGGAAGACCTATGGCTACACCTTC,CASSTTRKGWKTYGYTF
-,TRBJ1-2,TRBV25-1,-,TGTGCCAGCAGTGACAGCGGAGAACTGGGAAGGACCTATGGCTACACCTTC,CASSDSGELGRTYGYTF
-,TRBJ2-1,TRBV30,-,TGTGCCTGGAGTGTGTCAGACTCCTACAATGAGCAGTTCTTC,CAWSVSDSYNEQFF
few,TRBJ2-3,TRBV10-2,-,TGCGCCAGCAGTGAGACTGCGCCTCCGGATACGCAGTATTTT,CASSETAPPDTQYF
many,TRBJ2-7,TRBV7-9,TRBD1,TGTGCCAGCAGCCTTTCGGGACAGGGGTACGAGCAGTACTTC,CASSLSGQGYEQYF
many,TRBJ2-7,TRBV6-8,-,TGTGCCAGCAGATCGTCTGGGGACGAGCAGTACTTC,CASRSSGDEQYF
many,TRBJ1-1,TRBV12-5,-,TGTGCTAGTGGTTTGGTACTCATCGGCACTGAAGCTTTCTTT,CASGLVLIGTEAFF
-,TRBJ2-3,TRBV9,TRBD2,TGTGCCAGCAGTTCTTCCGTAGCGGGACCGACAGATACGCAGTATTTT,CASSSSVAGPTDTQYF
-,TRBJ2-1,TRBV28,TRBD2,TGTGCCAGCAGTTTGAGTCCCGGGGGGGGGACTAGCGGGAGGGATTACAATGAGCAGTTCTTC,CASSLSPGGGTSGRDYNEQFF